This TCR beta chain was retrieved from a study of low-dose radiotherapy and immunotherapy resistance in tumors. Study at large: On an every-two-weeks schedule, patients received intravenous nivolumab 240 mg, along with ipilimumab 1 mg/kg every six weeks. Every two weeks, the protocol called for intravenous cyclophosphamide at 200 mg/m2. It was given one day before each radiation and immunotherapy administration.

There are a few counts of this clonotype. Advanced solid tumors lacking tumor-infiltrating lymphocytes were present in eligible patients. Both TCRalpha and TCRbeta chains were reverse transcribed with V-gene-specific primers. Using a constant-region primer together with a V-primer adapter, TCRs were subjected to about 18 PCR cycles of amplification. Using its own MiXCR run on the reads, TCRdb lists one record per CDR3 protein. The profile shows under 11,000 distinct CDR3 sequences, approximately 51% of them singletons. The V end lost 2 bases, the J end lost 8 bases, and 9 bases lay between the germline ends. The germline V gene has CDR1 MNHEY and CDR2 SMNVEV (reference sequence). The CDR3 consists of 12 residues.

This receptor was identified in a human donor with advanced metastatic prostate, ovarian, gallbladder or colorectal cancer (not recorded which). This table probably holds off-target reads from a library built for another chain. V usage is TRBV27 and J usage is TRBJ1-2; possible D gene TRBD1, 5 bases. The CDR3 DNA follows: TGTGCCAGCAGTTTACAAACAGGCGGCTACACCTTC. Its translation is CASSLQTGGYTF.